This TCR beta chain was sequenced in a study of spatial heterogeneity in lung cancer. On the study more broadly: The library had UMIs, and each TCR and UMI pair averaged more than ten raw reads.

J gave up 3 bases and V 6 bases, and 1 base lay outside the gene matches. CDR3 length: 12 amino acids. Germline V gene lookup returns CDR1 LNHDA and CDR2 SQIVND (reference sequence). Every molecule of TCR cDNA had its own unique molecular identifier. TCRdb ran MiXCR on the 5' RACE reads and lists one entry per CDR3 protein. The sample shows roughly 91,000 distinct CDR3 sequences, approximately 21% of them seen only once. The sample holds one count of this clonotype. Time point specified: sample taken at primary tumor resection. Tumor, nontumor lung or frozen PBMC supplied whole RNA that was sequenced unsorted.

The sequencing here drew on PBMCs, taken at surgery. The chain recombines TRBV19 with TRBJ1-2; 7 positions match TRBD1. The source of this sequence is a male donor with early-stage non-small cell lung cancer. The CDR3 coding sequence is TGTGCCAGTAGAACAGGGGACTATGGCTACACCTTC. Translating gives CASRTGDYGYTF.